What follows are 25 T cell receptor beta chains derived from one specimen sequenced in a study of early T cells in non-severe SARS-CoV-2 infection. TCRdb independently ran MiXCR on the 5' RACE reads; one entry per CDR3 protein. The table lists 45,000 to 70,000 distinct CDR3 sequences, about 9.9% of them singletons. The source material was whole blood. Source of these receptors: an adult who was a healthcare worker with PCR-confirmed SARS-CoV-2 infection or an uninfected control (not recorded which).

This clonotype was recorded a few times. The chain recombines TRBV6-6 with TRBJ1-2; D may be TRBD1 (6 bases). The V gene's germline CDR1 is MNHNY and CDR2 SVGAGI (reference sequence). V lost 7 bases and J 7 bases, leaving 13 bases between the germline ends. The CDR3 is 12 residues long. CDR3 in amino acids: CASTPGAFGYTF. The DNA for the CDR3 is TGTGCCAGCACCCCGGGGGCGTTTGGCTACACCTTC.

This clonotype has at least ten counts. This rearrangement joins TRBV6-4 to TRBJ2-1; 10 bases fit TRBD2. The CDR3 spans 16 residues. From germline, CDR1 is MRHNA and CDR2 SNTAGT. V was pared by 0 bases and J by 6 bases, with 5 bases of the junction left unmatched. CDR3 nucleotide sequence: TGTGCCAGCAGTGACTCCCTAGCGGGAGAGGTCAATGAGCAGTTCTTC. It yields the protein CASSDSLAGEVNEQFF.

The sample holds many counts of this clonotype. The CDR3 protein is CATRGPFYSNQPQHF. The CDR3 nucleotides are TGTGCCACCAGGGGGCCCTTCTATAGCAATCAGCCCCAGCATTTT. This chain connects TRBV28 to TRBJ1-5; 8 bases match TRBD1. The germline V gene has CDR1 MDHEN and CDR2 SYDVKM. Trimming took 10 bases from V and 0 from J; bases not matched to a gene: 8. The CDR3 loop spans 15 amino acids.

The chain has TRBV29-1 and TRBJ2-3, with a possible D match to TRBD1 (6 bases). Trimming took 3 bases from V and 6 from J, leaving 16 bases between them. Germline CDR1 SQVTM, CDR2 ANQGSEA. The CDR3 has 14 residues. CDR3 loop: CSVESRQGTDTQYF. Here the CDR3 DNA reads TGCAGCGTTGAGTCCCGCCAGGGGACCGATACGCAGTATTTT.

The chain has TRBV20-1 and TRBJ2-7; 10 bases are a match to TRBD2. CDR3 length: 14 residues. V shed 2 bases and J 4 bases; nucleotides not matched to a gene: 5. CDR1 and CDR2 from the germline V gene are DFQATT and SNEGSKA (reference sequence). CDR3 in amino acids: CSARSASGSYEQYF. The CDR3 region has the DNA TGCAGTGCTAGATCCGCTAGCGGGAGTTACGAGCAGTACTTC.

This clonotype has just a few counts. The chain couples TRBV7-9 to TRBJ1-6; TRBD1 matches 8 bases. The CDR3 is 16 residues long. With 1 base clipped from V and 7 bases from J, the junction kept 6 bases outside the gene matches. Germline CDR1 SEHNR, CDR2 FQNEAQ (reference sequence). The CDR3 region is CASSLGAGGSNSPLHF. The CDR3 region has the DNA TGTGCCAGCAGCTTAGGGGCAGGGGGCTCCAATTCACCCCTCCACTTT.

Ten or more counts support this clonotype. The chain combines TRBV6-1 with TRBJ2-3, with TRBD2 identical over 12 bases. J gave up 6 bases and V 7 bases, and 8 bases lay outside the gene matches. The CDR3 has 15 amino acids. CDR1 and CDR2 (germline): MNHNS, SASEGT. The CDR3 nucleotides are TGTGCCAGCATTAGGACTAGCGGGGCAGCGGATACGCAGTATTTT. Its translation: CASIRTSGAADTQYF.

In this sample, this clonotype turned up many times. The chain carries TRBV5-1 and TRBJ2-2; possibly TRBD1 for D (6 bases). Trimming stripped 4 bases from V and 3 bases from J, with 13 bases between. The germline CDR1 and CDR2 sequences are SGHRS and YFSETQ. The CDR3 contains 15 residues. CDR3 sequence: CASSGGALHTGELFF. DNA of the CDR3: TGCGCCAGCAGCGGGGGCGCCCTTCACACCGGGGAGCTGTTTTTT.

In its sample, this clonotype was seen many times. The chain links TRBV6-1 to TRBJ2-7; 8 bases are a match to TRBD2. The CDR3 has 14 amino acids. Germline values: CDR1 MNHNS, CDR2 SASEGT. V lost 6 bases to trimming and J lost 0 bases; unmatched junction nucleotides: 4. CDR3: CASSGRGASYEQYF. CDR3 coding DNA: TGTGCCAGCAGCGGGCGGGGGGCCTCCTACGAGCAGTACTTC.

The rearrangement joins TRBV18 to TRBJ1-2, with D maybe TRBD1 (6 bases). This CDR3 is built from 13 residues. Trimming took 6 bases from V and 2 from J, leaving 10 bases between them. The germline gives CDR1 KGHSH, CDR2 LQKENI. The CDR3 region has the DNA TGTGCCAGCTCGAAGGACAGCAACTATGGCTACACCTTC. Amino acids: CASSKDSNYGYTF.

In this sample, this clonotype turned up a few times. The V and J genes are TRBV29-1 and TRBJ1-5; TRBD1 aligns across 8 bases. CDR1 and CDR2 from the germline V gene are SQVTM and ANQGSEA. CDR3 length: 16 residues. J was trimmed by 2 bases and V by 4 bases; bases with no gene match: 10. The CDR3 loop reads CSVVDRDLRGNQPQHF. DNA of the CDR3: TGCAGCGTTGTGGACAGGGATTTGAGGGGCAATCAGCCCCAGCATTTT.

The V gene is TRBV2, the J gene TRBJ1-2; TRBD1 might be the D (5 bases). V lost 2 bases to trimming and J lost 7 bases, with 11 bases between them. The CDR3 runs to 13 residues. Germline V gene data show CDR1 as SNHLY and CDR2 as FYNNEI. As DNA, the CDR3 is TGTGCCAGCAGTGAAAACCAGGGCCGTGGCTACACCTTC. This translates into CASSENQGRGYTF.

The CDR3: CASSPTFQETQYF. CDR3 nucleotides: TGTGCCAGCAGTCCCACCTTCCAAGAGACCCAGTACTTC. V is TRBV6-5 and J is TRBJ2-5; no reliable D call. Per the germline V gene, CDR1 is MNHEY and CDR2 is SVGAGI. Trimming removed 5 bases at V and 1 base at J, with 8 bases between. The CDR3 consists of 13 residues.

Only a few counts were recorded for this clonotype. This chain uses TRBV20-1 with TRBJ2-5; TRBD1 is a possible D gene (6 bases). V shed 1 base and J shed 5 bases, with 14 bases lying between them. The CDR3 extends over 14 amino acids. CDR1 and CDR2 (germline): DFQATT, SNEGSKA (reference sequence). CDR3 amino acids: CSARGTGGQETQYF. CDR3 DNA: TGCAGTGCTAGAGGGACGGGCGGACAGGAGACCCAGTACTTC.

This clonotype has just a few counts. CDR3 DNA: TGTGCCACCAGTGAGAGTGGGACATCCCACGGGGAGCTGTTTTTT. It encodes CATSESGTSHGELFF. The rearrangement joins TRBV24-1 to TRBJ2-2, with D possibly TRBD1 on 6 matching bases. The CDR3 is 15 residues long. Trimming pared 4 bases from V and 7 bases from J, leaving 15 bases between. Germline V gene sequence: CDR1 KGHDR, CDR2 SFDVKD.

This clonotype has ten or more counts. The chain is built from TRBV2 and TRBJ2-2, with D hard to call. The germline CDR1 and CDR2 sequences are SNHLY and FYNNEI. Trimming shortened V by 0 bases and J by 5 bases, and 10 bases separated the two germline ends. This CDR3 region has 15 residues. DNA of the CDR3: TGTGCCAGCAGTGAAGCAGGGTTCAGGACCGGGGAGCTGTTTTTT. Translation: CASSEAGFRTGELFF.

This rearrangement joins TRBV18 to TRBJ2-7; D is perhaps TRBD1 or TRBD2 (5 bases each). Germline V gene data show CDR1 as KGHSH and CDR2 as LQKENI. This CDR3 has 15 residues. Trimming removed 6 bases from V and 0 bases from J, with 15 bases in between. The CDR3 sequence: CASSPAGTSSYEQYF. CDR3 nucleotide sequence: TGTGCCAGCTCCCCAGCCGGGACGAGCTCCTACGAGCAGTACTTC. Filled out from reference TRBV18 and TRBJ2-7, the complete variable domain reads NAGVMQNPRHLVRRRGQEARLRCSPMKGHSHVYWYRQLPEEGLKFMVYLQKENIIDESGMPKERFSAEFPKEGPSILRIQQVVRGDSAAYFCASSPAGTSSYEQYFGPGTRLTVT.

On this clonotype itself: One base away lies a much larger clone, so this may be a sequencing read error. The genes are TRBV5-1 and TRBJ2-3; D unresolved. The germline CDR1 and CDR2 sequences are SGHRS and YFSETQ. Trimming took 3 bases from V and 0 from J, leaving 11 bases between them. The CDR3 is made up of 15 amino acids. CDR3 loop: CASSSLLFSTDTQYF. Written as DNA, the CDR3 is TGCGCCAGCAGCTCTCTACTTTTTAGCACAGATACGCAGTATTTT. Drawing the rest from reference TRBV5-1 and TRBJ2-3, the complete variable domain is KAGVTQTPRYLIKTRGQQVTLSCSPISGHRSVSWYQQTPGQGLQFLFEYFSETQRNKGNFPGRFSGRQFSNSRSEMNVSTLELGDSALYLCASSSLLFSTDTQYFGPGTRLTVL.

CDR3 residues: CASGSFPGSEQYF. CDR3 DNA: TGTGCCAGCGGCTCGTTTCCGGGGAGCGAGCAGTACTTC. This sequence joins TRBV12-3 or TRBV12-4 and TRBJ2-7, with D possibly TRBD2 on 5 matching bases. V shed 8 bases and J shed 6 bases, with 17 bases lying between them. The CDR3 length is 13 residues.

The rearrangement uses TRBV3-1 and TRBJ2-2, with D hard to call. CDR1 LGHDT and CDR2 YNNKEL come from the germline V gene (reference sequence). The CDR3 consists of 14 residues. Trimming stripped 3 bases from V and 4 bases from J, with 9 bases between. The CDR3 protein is CASSQGMGTGELFF. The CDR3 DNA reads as TGTGCCAGCAGCCAGGGGATGGGCACCGGGGAGCTGTTTTTT.

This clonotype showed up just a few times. In DNA form, the CDR3 reads TGTGCCAGCAGCAGGGGACTCCAAGAGACCCAGTACTTC. This gives the protein CASSRGLQETQYF. V gene TRBV11-2 combines with J gene TRBJ2-5, with D possibly matching TRBD2 (6 bases). The germline V gene encodes CDR1 SGHAT and CDR2 FQNNGV. Trimming removed 5 bases at V and 1 base at J, with 8 bases between. This CDR3 comprises 13 residues.

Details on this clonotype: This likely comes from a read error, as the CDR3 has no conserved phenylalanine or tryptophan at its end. The CDR3 nucleotides are TGTGCCATCAGTTTCACCGGGACAGCGACACCCTACGAGCAGTACTAC. Amino acids: CAISFTGTATPYEQYY. V is TRBV10-3 and J is TRBJ2-7; 7 nucleotides match TRBD1. CDR3 length: 16 residues. Germline CDR1 reads ENHRY; CDR2 reads SYGVKD. Losses at the gene ends were 5 bases for V and 2 bases for J; bases not matched to a gene: 12.

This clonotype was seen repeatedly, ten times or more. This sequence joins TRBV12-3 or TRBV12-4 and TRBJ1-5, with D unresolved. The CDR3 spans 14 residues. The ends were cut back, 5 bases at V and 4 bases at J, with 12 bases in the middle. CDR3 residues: CASSRALRNQPQHF. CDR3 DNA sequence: TGTGCCAGCAGTAGGGCCCTGCGGAATCAGCCCCAGCATTTT.

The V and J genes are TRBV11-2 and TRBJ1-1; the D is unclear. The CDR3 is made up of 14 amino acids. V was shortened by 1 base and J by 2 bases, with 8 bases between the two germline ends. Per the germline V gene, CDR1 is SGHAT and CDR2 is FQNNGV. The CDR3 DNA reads TGTGCCAGCAGCTTAGTATACGCCAACACTGAAGCTTTCTTT. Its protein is CASSLVYANTEAFF.

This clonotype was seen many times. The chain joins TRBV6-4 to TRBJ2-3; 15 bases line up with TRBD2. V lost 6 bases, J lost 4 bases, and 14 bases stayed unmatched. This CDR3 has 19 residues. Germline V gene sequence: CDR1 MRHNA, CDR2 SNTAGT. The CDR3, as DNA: TGTGCCAGCAGCGGACTAGCGGGGGGGCCGGAGTCGTCTCCAGATACGCAGTATTTT. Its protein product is CASSGLAGGPESSPDTQYF.